This T cell receptor beta chain comes out of a study of T cell repertoires in cytomegalovirus infection (dated by TCRdb to between 2018 and 2020). A note on the overall study: Because public TCR beta signatures pointed to carriage of CMV infection together with the matching HLA type, the HLA type of each donor mattered for the analysis.

General conclusions and limits of the study: In both this cohort and an independent roughly 350-donor cohort, the cumulative frequency of public TCR beta family members distinguished carriers of CMV infection plus the relevant HLA type. The ex vivo response was dominated by HLA-C-restricted CMV-specific TCR beta clonotypes, which also provided the single most frequent clonotype in two of eight donors.

V and J are trimmed by 1 base and 0 bases, and the gene matches miss 4 bases of the junction. Measured from the cysteine to the phenylalanine, the CDR3 is 16 residues long. The kept DNA is CDR3 alone, 48 bases in frame from the first base. Based on the germline V gene (reference sequence), the CDR1 and CDR2 sequences are LNHDA and SQIVND. The data were produced on an Illumina HiSeq 1500. Clones were called with MiXCR by TCRdb after fastp trimmed the public reads at Q25, and only in-frame beta chains were retained. Merged by CDR3 protein, the rows form single entries marked with the most common genes and DNA. Present in this sample are about 360,000 distinct CDR3 sequences, 15% to 20% of which were seen just once. The ten most abundant clones make up around 10% of the sample. As concerns this clonotype: The clone's antigen remains unknown. No per-base quality is available; no much larger clone lies one base away.

The TCR comes from a human donor in good health (CMV status not recorded). Some clones in this sample may be carry-over from other donors' samples. The sequenced material came from PBMCs. The chain uses TRBV19 and TRBJ2-5; 8 of the junction bases match TRBD2. At the DNA level, the sequence is TGTGCCAGTAGTATAGTAACTAGCGGATACCAAGAGACCCAGTACTTC. Its translation is CASSIVTSGYQETQYF.